Each of the 20 T cell receptor beta chains below was sequenced from the same sample in a study of T-cell memory formation after mild COVID-19. TCRdb reanalysed the 5' RACE reads using MiXCR and keeps one entry per CDR3 protein. The sample records about 140,000 distinct CDR3 sequences, around 13% being singletons. What was sequenced was PBMCs or a T cell subset sorted from them (not recorded which). Receptors originate from an adult woman who had mild COVID-19 (a few samples of this study predate the infection). Cell type and time point are not known.

This clonotype occurred many times. This chain connects TRBV20-1 to TRBJ2-1, with TRBD2 matching 7 bases. With 1 base clipped from V and 4 bases from J, the junction kept 10 bases outside the gene matches. CDR1 and CDR2 (germline): DFQATT, SNEGSKA (reference sequence). The CDR3 has 16 amino acids. CDR3 sequence (DNA): TGCAGTGCTAGAGTCGCGGGAGTTCGAAGATACAATGAGCAGTTCTTC. This codes for CSARVAGVRRYNEQFF.

This chain joins TRBV6-5 and TRBJ2-6; weak D call: TRBD1 (6 bases). CDR1 and CDR2 from the germline V gene are MNHEY and SVGAGI. The V and J ends lost 6 bases and 0 bases respectively, with 12 bases between them. CDR3 size: 16 residues. This CDR3 reads CASRGALSSGANVLTF. The CDR3 region has the DNA TGTGCCAGCAGGGGGGCTTTGAGCTCTGGGGCCAACGTCCTGACTTTC.

This clonotype came up a few times. This chain links TRBV2 with TRBJ2-7, with D uncertain. Trimming took 3 bases from V and 7 from J, leaving 4 bases between them. The CDR3 runs 10 residues. CDR1 is SNHLY and CDR2 is FYNNEI in the germline V gene. In DNA, the CDR3 is TGTGCCAGCAGTGAGGGGGAGCAGTACTTC. It encodes CASSEGEQYF.

The V and J genes are TRBV7-6 and TRBJ2-3; D is unclear. The length of the CDR3 is 18 residues. Germline V gene lookup returns CDR1 SGHVS and CDR2 FNYEAQ. The V end lost 5 bases, the J end lost 1 base, and 22 bases lay between the germline ends. CDR3 in amino acids: CASSPRPGWGSGTDTQYF. Here the CDR3 DNA reads TGTGCCAGCAGCCCGCGCCCTGGTTGGGGTTCTGGCACAGATACGCAGTATTTT.

In its sample, this clonotype was seen a few times. This chain joins TRBV12-3 or TRBV12-4 and TRBJ2-3, with D perhaps being TRBD1 or TRBD2 (5 bases each). Trimming removed 4 bases at V and 7 bases at J, with 9 bases between. The CDR3 contains 12 residues. This CDR3 is CASSSWGNTQYF. CDR3 in DNA: TGTGCCAGCAGTTCGTGGGGGAATACGCAGTATTTT.

The chain uses TRBV5-1 and TRBJ1-1; perhaps TRBD1 as D (6 bases). CDR3 size: 18 residues. Trimming left V 5 bases short and J 3 bases short, with 26 bases between. Germline loops: CDR1 SGHRS, CDR2 YFSETQ. The DNA for the CDR3 is TGCGCCAGCAGTTCCCTTCGGACAGCCCGGGCGGAGGACACTGAAGCTTTCTTT. It translates to CASSSLRTARAEDTEAFF.

The rearrangement joins TRBV2 to TRBJ2-7; tentative D call: TRBD1 (5 bases). V was trimmed by 7 bases and J by 7 bases, leaving 11 bases between them. Germline V lookup: CDR1 SNHLY, CDR2 FYNNEI. The CDR3 sequence is 11 residues long. The CDR3 nucleotides read TGTGCCAGCAAGAAACAGGCTGAGCAGTACTTC. Amino acids: CASKKQAEQYF.

This chain uses TRBV7-9 with TRBJ2-1; D is perhaps TRBD1 (5 bases). The V gene lost 6 bases and the J gene lost 0 bases, with 21 bases spanning the gap. The germline V gene has CDR1 SEHNR and CDR2 FQNEAQ (reference sequence). This CDR3 has 18 residues. This chain's CDR3 is CASSSLGVGGSSYNEQFF. The DNA of the CDR3 is TGTGCCAGCAGTTCTTTAGGGGTCGGTGGAAGCTCCTACAATGAGCAGTTCTTC. The full variable domain, its missing parts supplied by reference TRBV7-9 and TRBJ2-1, is DTGVSQNPRHKITKRGQNVTFRCDPISEHNRLYWYRQTLGQGPEFLTYFQNEAQLEKSRLLSDRFSAERPKGSFSTLEIQRTEQGDSAMYLCASSSLGVGGSSYNEQFFGPGTRLTVL.

V usage is TRBV12-3 or TRBV12-4 and J usage is TRBJ1-5, with 8 nucleotides matching TRBD1. J lost 7 bases, V lost 8 bases, and 7 bases had no gene match. This CDR3 comprises 13 residues. CDR3 in amino acids: CASQDRGGQPQHF. The DNA of the CDR3 is TGTGCCAGCCAAGACAGGGGAGGACAGCCCCAGCATTTT.

The CDR3 coding sequence is TGTGCCAGCAGCCCCGGACTAGCGAACACAGATACGCAGTATTTT. As protein: CASSPGLANTDTQYF. The chain recombines TRBV5-6 with TRBJ2-3; 9 nucleotides match TRBD2. Germline V gene data show CDR1 as SGHDT and CDR2 as YYEEEE. Trimming removed 4 bases from V and 2 bases from J; junction bases left unmatched: 5. The CDR3 runs to 15 residues. Filled out from reference TRBV5-6 and TRBJ2-3, the complete variable domain reads DAGVTQSPTHLIKTRGQQVTLRCSPKSGHDTVSWYQQALGQGPQFIFQYYEEEERQRGNFPDRFSGHQFPNYSSELNVNALLLGDSALYLCASSPGLANTDTQYFGPGTRLTVL.

In its sample, this clonotype was seen a few times. The chain recombines TRBV4-3 with TRBJ2-7; no clear D. The CDR3 is 14 residues long. Germline V gene sequence: CDR1 LGHNA, CDR2 YSLEER. The V and J ends lost 0 bases and 2 bases respectively, with 8 bases between them. CDR3: CASSQDVPTYEQYF. Here the CDR3 DNA reads TGCGCCAGCAGCCAAGACGTTCCGACCTACGAGCAGTACTTC.

This clonotype came up a few times. V gene TRBV4-3 combines with J gene TRBJ2-1, with 10 bases lining up with TRBD2. Germline V gene data show CDR1 as LGHNA and CDR2 as YSLEER. The CDR3 runs to 15 residues. The V gene end was trimmed by 1 base and the J gene end by 7 bases; junction bases not matched to a gene: 4. The CDR3 here is CASSQGPSGGNEQFF. The DNA for the CDR3 is TGCGCCAGCAGCCAAGGGCCTAGCGGGGGTAATGAGCAGTTCTTC.

This chain connects TRBV24-1 to TRBJ2-3; D is uncertain. The V end lost 0 bases, the J end lost 3 bases, and 6 bases lay between the germline ends. The CDR3 is 14 residues long. Germline V gene lookup returns CDR1 KGHDR and CDR2 SFDVKD. The CDR3 bases are TGTGCCACCAGTGATTTGTGGACGACAGATACGCAGTATTTT. Encoded protein: CATSDLWTTDTQYF.

This clonotype was observed a handful of times. This chain's CDR3 is CASSTSAHRTETQYF. The CDR3 DNA reads as TGTGCCAGTAGTACTAGCGCCCACAGAACGGAGACCCAGTACTTC. V usage is TRBV19 and J usage is TRBJ2-5, with D perhaps TRBD2 (6 bases). CDR3 size: 15 residues. Germline V lookup: CDR1 LNHDA, CDR2 SQIVND (reference sequence). V was trimmed by 4 bases and J by 5 bases, leaving 17 bases between them.

This clonotype was observed a few times. The chain uses TRBV6-5 and TRBJ2-6; D unresolved. CDR3 length: 17 residues. CDR1 MNHEY and CDR2 SVGAGI come from the germline V gene. V gave up 6 bases and J gave up 0 bases, with 15 bases separating them. The CDR3 sequence is CASSHEATNSGANVLTF. The CDR3 DNA is TGTGCCAGCAGCCACGAGGCCACTAACTCTGGGGCCAACGTCCTGACTTTC.

This clonotype came up a few times. This rearrangement joins TRBV24-1 to TRBJ2-1; TRBD1 or TRBD2 may be the D gene (6 bases each). The V end lost 5 bases, the J end lost 6 bases, and 16 bases lay between the germline ends. Germline values: CDR1 KGHDR, CDR2 SFDVKD. The CDR3 extends over 15 amino acids. CDR3 DNA sequence: TGTGCCACCAGTGGAGGAGGGGGTGTTGGCAATGAGCAGTTCTTC. Protein sequence: CATSGGGGVGNEQFF.

This clonotype turned up a few times. V is TRBV18 and J is TRBJ2-7; no reliable D call. The CDR3 length is 14 residues. V lost 8 bases, J lost 3 bases, and 17 bases lay in between. Looked up from germline, CDR1 is KGHSH and CDR2 is LQKENI. The CDR3 is CASQRTILDYEQYF. DNA of the CDR3: TGTGCCAGCCAAAGGACCATCCTCGACTACGAGCAGTACTTC.

V gene TRBV24-1 combines with J gene TRBJ1-2; TRBD1 might be the D (6 bases). V lost 4 bases, J lost 5 bases, and 16 bases lay in between. Per the germline V gene, CDR1 is KGHDR and CDR2 is SFDVKD. CDR3 length equals 15 residues. This CDR3 reads CATSDAGADGYGYTF. The CDR3 nucleotides are TGTGCCACCAGTGACGCAGGGGCTGATGGATATGGCTACACCTTC.

This clonotype was counted a few times. The genes are TRBV6-5 and TRBJ2-7; 11 bases are shared with TRBD2. V trimming: 4 bases; J trimming: 2 bases; junction bases outside the gene matches: 7. The CDR3 is 16 residues long. The V gene's germline CDR1 is MNHEY and CDR2 SVGAGI. The CDR3 region is CASSLAGGSPTYEQYF. For the CDR3, the DNA is TGTGCCAGCAGTTTAGCGGGAGGGTCCCCTACCTACGAGCAGTACTTC.

This clonotype occurred many times. One junction end disagrees with the germline gene, perhaps due to a read error. This chain joins TRBV12-3 or TRBV12-4 and TRBJ2-7, with TRBD1 matching over 7 bases. The length of the CDR3 is 13 residues. CDR3 region: CASSPRPDRVIHF. In nucleotides, the CDR3 is TGTGCCAGCAGTCCCCGACCCGACAGGGTGATCCACTTC.